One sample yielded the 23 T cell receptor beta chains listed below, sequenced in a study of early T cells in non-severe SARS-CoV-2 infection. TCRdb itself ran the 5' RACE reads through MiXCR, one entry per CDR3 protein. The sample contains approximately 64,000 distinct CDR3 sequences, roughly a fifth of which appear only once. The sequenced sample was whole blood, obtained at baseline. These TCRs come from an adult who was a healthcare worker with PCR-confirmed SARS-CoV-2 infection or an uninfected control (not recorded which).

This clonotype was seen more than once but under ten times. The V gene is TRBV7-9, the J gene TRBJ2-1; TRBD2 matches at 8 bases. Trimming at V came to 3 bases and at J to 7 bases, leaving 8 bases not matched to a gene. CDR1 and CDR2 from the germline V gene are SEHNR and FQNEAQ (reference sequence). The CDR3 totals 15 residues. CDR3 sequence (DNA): TGTGCCAGCAGCTTTGATTCGGGACTAGGAAATGAGCAGTTCTTC. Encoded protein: CASSFDSGLGNEQFF.

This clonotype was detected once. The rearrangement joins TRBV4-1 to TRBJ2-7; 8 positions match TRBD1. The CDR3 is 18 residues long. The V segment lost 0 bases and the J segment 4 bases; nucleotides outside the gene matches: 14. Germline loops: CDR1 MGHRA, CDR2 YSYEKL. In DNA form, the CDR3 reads TGCGCCAGCAGCCAAGAACCGATAGGCAGGGGGCGGTGGTACGAGCAGTACTTC. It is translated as CASSQEPIGRGRWYEQYF.

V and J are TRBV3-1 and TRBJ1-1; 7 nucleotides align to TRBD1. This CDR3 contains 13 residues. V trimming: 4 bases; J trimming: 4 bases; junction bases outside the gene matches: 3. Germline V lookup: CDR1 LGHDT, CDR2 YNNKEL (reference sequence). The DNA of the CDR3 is TGTGCCAGCAGCCGCCAGGGGGTCACTGAAGCTTTCTTT. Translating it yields CASSRQGVTEAFF.

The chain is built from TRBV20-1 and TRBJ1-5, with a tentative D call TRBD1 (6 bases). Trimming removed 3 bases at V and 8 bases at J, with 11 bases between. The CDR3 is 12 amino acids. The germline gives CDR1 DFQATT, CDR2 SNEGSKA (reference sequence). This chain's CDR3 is CSARVRGEPQHF. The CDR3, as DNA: TGCAGTGCTAGGGTTAGGGGGGAGCCCCAGCATTTT.

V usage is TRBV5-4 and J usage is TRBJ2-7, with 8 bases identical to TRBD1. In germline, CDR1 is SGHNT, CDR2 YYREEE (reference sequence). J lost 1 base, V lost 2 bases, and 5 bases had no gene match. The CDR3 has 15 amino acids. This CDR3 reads CASSFGQGSSYEQYF. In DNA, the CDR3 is TGTGCCAGCAGCTTCGGACAGGGTAGTTCCTACGAGCAGTACTTC.

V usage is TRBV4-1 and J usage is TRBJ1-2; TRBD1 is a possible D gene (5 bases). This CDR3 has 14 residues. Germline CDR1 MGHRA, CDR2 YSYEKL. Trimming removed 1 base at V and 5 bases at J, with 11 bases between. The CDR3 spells CASSQVGRAYGYTF. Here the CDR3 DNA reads TGCGCCAGCAGCCAAGTAGGCAGGGCGTATGGCTACACCTTC.

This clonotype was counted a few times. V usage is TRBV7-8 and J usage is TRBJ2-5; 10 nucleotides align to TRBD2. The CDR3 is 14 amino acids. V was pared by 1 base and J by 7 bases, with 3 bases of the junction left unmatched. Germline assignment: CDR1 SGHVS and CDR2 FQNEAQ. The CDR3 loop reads CASSLGQRGGTQYF. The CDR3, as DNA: TGTGCCAGCAGCTTAGGGCAGCGGGGGGGGACCCAGTACTTC.

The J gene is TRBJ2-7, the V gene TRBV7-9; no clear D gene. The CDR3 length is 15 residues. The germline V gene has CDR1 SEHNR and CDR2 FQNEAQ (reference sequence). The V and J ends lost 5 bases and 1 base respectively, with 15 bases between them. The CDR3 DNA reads TGTGCCAGCAGCCCAGCCCAGGACGCATCCTACGAGCAGTACTTC. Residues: CASSPAQDASYEQYF.

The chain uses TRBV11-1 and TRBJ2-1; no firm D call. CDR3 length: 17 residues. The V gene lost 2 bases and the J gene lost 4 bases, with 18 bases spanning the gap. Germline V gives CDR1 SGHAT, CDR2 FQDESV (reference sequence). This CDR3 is CASSLIGVALMYNEQFF. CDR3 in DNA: TGTGCCAGCAGCTTAATTGGAGTTGCCCTCATGTACAATGAGCAGTTCTTC.

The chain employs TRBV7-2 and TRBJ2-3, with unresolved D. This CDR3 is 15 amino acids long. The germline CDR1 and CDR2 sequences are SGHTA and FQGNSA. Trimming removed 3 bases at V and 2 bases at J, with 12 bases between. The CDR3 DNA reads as TGTGCCAGCAGCTTGTATTTCAGCTACACAGATACGCAGTATTTT. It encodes CASSLYFSYTDTQYF.

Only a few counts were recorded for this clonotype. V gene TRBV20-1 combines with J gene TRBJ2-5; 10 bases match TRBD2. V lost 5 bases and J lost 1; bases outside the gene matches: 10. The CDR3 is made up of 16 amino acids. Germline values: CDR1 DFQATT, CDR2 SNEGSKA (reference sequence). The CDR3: CSAASGGLATQETQYF. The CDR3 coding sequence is TGCAGTGCTGCCTCCGGGGGACTAGCGACCCAAGAGACCCAGTACTTC.

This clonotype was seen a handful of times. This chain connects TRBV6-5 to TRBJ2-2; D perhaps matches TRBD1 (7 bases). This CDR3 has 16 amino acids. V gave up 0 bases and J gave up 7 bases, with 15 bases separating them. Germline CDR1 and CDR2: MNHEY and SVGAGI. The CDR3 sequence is CASSYSGGGGSGELFF. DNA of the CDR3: TGTGCCAGCAGTTACTCCGGAGGGGGCGGAAGCGGGGAGCTGTTTTTT.

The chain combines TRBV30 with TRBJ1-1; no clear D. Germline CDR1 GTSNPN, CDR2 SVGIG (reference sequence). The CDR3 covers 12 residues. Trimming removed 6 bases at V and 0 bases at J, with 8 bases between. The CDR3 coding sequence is TGTGCCTGTGCGCCCCTGAACACTGAAGCTTTCTTT. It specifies CACAPLNTEAFF.

The CDR3 reads CASSPEGYEKLFF. The CDR3 DNA reads as TGTGCCAGCAGCCCTGAGGGATATGAAAAACTGTTTTTT. The chain is built from TRBV7-9 and TRBJ1-4; D gene unclear. Germline CDR1 SEHNR, CDR2 FQNEAQ (reference sequence). V dropped 5 bases and J dropped 6 bases, with 10 bases sitting between them. The length of the CDR3 is 13 residues.

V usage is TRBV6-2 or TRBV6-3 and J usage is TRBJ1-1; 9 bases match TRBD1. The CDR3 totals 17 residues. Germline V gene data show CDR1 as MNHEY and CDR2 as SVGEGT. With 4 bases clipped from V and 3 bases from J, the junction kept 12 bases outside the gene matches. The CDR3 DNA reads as TGTGCCAGCAGTTTCCGGGACAGGGAGGTGTCGGACACTGAAGCTTTCTTT. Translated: CASSFRDREVSDTEAFF.

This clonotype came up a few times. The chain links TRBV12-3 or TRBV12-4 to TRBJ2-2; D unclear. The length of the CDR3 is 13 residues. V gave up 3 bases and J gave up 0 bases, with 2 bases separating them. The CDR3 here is CASSLTNTGELFF. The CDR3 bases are TGTGCCAGCAGTTTGACGAACACCGGGGAGCTGTTTTTT.

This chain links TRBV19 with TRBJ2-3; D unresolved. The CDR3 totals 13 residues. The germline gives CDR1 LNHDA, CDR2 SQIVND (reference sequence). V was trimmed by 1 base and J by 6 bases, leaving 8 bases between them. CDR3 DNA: TGTGCCAGTAGTATAGTCCCAAGGGATACGCAGTATTTT. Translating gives CASSIVPRDTQYF.

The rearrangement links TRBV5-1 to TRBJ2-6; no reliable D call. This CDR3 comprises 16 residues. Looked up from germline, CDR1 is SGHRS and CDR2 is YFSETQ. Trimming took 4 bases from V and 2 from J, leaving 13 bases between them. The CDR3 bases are TGCGCCAGCAGCCAAGGGATTAACCCTGGGGCCAACGTCCTGACTTTC. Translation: CASSQGINPGANVLTF. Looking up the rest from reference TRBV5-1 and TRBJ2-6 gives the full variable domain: KAGVTQTPRYLIKTRGQQVTLSCSPISGHRSVSWYQQTPGQGLQFLFEYFSETQRNKGNFPGRFSGRQFSNSRSEMNVSTLELGDSALYLCASSQGINPGANVLTFGAGSRLTVL.

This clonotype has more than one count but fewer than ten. CDR3 nucleotide sequence: TGCAGCGTTGTTCCACCGACACGGACTAGCAATCAGCCCCAGCATTTT. It yields the protein CSVVPPTRTSNQPQHF. The J gene is TRBJ1-5, the V gene TRBV29-1, with D unresolved. The CDR3 consists of 16 residues. CDR1 is SQVTM and CDR2 is ANQGSEA in the germline V gene. Trimming pared 4 bases from V and 0 bases from J, leaving 16 bases between. The variable domain in full, with the rest retrieved from reference TRBV29-1 and TRBJ1-5, is SAVISQKPSRDICQRGTSLTIQCQVDSQVTMMFWYRQQPGQSLTLIATANQGSEATYESGFVIDKFPISRPNLTFSTLTVSNMSPEDSSIYLCSVVPPTRTSNQPQHFGDGTRLSIL.

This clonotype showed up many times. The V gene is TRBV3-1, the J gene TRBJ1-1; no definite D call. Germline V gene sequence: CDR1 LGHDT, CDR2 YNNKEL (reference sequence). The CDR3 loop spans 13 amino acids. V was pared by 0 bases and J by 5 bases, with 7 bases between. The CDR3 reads CASSQDLGTEAFF. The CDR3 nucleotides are TGTGCCAGCAGCCAAGATCTTGGAACTGAAGCTTTCTTT.

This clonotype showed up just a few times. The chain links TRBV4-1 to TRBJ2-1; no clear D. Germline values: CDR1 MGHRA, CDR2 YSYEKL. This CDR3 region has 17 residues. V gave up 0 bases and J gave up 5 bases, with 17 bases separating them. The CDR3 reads CASSQDQDTNTHNEQFF. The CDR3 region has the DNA TGCGCCAGCAGCCAAGACCAAGACACAAACACACACAATGAGCAGTTCTTC.

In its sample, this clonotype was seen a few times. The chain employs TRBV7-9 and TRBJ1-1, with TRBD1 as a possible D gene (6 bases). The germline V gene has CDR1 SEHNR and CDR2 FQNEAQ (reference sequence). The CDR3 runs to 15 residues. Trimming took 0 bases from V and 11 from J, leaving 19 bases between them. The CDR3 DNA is TGTGCCAGCAGCTTAGCGCCTGGACAGACCTCGGGCGCTTTCTTT. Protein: CASSLAPGQTSGAFF.

In DNA, the CDR3 is TGTGCCAGCAGCCAGATGGGGGTTAACACTGAAGCTTTCTTT. It is translated as CASSQMGVNTEAFF. This sequence joins TRBV4-2 and TRBJ1-1, with a tentative D call TRBD1 (5 bases). CDR1 and CDR2 from the germline V gene are LGHNA and YNFKEQ. The CDR3 contains 14 residues. V was clipped by 3 bases and J by 2 bases, with 10 bases between them.